This T cell receptor beta chain comes out of a study of early T cells in non-severe SARS-CoV-2 infection (dated by TCRdb to the early 2020s). For the wider study: TCR sequencing used bulk RNA from unsorted whole blood, so alpha and beta chains could not be paired. The paper's findings and limits, for the study overall: VDJdb matching was skewed toward anti-spike CD8 responses and likely underestimated virus-specific expansions, missing private and CD4 specificities.

Set within a cohort of healthcare workers in London, UK, this nested case-control study involved weekly PCR testing of nasopharyngeal swabs along with blood sampling. Healthcare workers were enrolled in the week of the UK lockdown, from 23 to 31 March 2020, and were followed every week for up to 16 weeks. This clonotype was seen repeatedly, ten times or more. It has no known antigen specificity. Base qualities are not recorded, but no much larger clone differs from it by a single base. The germline V gene sets CDR1 to SQVTM and CDR2 to ANQGSEA. Including cysteine and phenylalanine, the CDR3 has 13 amino acids. CDR3 DNA only is kept here, 39 bases in frame from base 1. The library was built by means of 5' RACE. TCRdb names NextSeq 500 as the instrument used. Unique molecular identifiers were attached to individual cDNA molecules in the TCR library protocol so that sequencing error and PCR bias could be corrected. TCR alpha and beta chains were both sequenced, and the abundances of alpha and beta sequences in each sample were closely correlated with each other. Under the source paper's analysis protocol: Decombinator V4 was used to annotate TCR sequences for V gene, J gene and CDR3. Expanded TCRs were defined as changing significantly between any two time points under a Poisson model with p below 0.0001. TCR abundances were normalised to the total number of TCRs sequenced in each sample and reported as counts per million. MAIT TCRs were defined by TRAV1-2 paired with TRAJ12, TRAJ20 or TRAJ33, and iNKT TCRs by TRAV10 paired with TRAJ18. VDJdb, accessed on 1 November 2021, was searched for TCRs annotated for CMV, EBV and SARS-CoV-2, and TCRs annotated for more than one antigen were excluded. TCRdb applied fastp at Q25 and MiXCR to the public reads, then kept only in-frame beta chains. Identical CDR3 protein sequences are pooled into one entry, listed with their most common genes and DNA. V and J calls and clone size were set by TCRdb, not the authors. Recorded for this sample are more than 60,000 distinct CDR3 sequences; 9.5% to 15% of them occurred a single time. The leading ten clones occupy approximately 2.6% of the sample.

The sequence was collected from an adult who was a healthcare worker with PCR-confirmed SARS-CoV-2 infection or an uninfected control (not recorded which). The sample in question was whole blood, obtained at baseline. The chain is assembled from TRBV29-1 and TRBJ1-1; the D gene is perhaps TRBD1, on 5 matching bases. The bases are TGCGCCGGGGGGATAATTGCGAACACTGAAGCTTTCTTT. This sequence encodes CAGGIIANTEAFF. When the CDR3 is completed using the reference TRBV29-1 and TRBJ1-1 genes on either side, the full variable domain is SAVISQKPSRDICQRGTSLTIQCQVDSQVTMMFWYRQQPGQSLTLIATANQGSEATYESGFVIDKFPISRPNLTFSTLTVSNMSPEDSSIYLCAGGIIANTEAFFGQGTRLTVV.